One TCR beta chain is described in this entry. This clone was observed a few times. Its antigen is not yet known. Base qualities are not provided; no much larger clone lies one nucleotide away. The library came from the immunoSEQ multiplex PCR assay. A mixture of 60 forward primers for TCR Vbeta segments and 13 reverse primers for TCR Jbeta segments was used in the multiplex PCR. The CDR3 region of rearranged TCR beta genes was amplified from genomic DNA by a multiplex PCR assay. The amplified TCR beta libraries were sequenced on the Illumina HiSeq System as 87-base-pair reads. From the authors' description of their analysis: A later analysis counted 75 million to 100 million unique TCR beta chains across the 670 or so repertoires, and some 11 million of these chains were shared by at least two donors. To remove PCR and sequencing errors, raw reads were error-corrected and collapsed into unique sequences using a nearest-neighbor algorithm that merged closely related sequences. CDR3 sequences were aligned to IMGT reference sequences to assign V, D and J gene segments. For a sequence to be retained, a match of at least six nucleotides was required to both a V gene segment and a J gene segment. A rearrangement was called productive if the CDR3 had no stop codons and remained in frame with V and J, and every other rearrangement was called non-productive. Following IMGT convention, CDR3 was defined as the stretch from the second conserved V-encoded cysteine to the conserved J-encoded phenylalanine. The earlier analysis of about 620 of the donors excluded sequences that lacked an unambiguous match to a single V gene segment. An earlier analysis of over 450 of the donors classified V segments as functional when productive rearrangements were above 56.7% and as segregating when the standard deviation between donors was above 5%. A statistical classification framework was built to diagnose cytomegalovirus status from the catalog of TCR beta chain sequences. In a later analysis, TCR nucleotide sequences were compared against IMGT/GENE-DB human TR gene sequences so that V and J genes could be assigned. A later analysis assigned CDR3 sequences and most-parsimonious VDJ recombination scenarios with the TCRdist pipeline. A later analysis defined each TCR beta chain by its CDR3 amino acid sequence plus V-gene family, and excluded reads lacking a unique V-gene family. A later analysis removed several hundred highly shared, low-generation-probability nucleotide sequences to deal with suspected cross-contamination and a sequencing artifact. In a later analysis, a clonal expansion index for each public chain was calculated from normalized within-repertoire ranks of inferred template counts. In a later analysis, generation probabilities were computed with a VDJ recombination model fitted to out-of-frame rearrangements, and the resulting probabilities were checked against IGoR. In a later analysis, hypergeometric tests were used to score TCR-TCR, TCR-HLA and TCR-CMV co-occurrence, with a repertoire-size bias correction applied to TCR pairs. A later analysis estimated false discovery rates by permuting HLA or CMV assignments 20 times. In a later analysis, co-occurring TCRs were grouped with DBSCAN, and TCRdist sequence similarity was added when clustering was performed within HLA-allele-positive subsets. Repertoires with fewer than 30,000 or more than 120,000 public chains were left out of co-occurrence clustering, as were about 5 repertoires with anomalous nucleotide sharing. This is the immuneACCESS table as TCRdb keeps it, with only in-frame sequences that have V and J called. A part of the clones is gone; compared with another copy, unresolved V genes explain less than half, and the rest is unexplained. V, J and clone size reflect that table, while D and trimming were determined from the DNA. The sample data list 130,000 or so clones, and approximately 60% of these were observed just once. The ten largest clones take up about 2.6% of the sample.

Between the V and J ends, shortened by 2 bases and 8 bases respectively, the junction contains 8 bases. Via the germline V gene, CDR1 is SGDLS and CDR2 YYNGEE. Measured from the cysteine to the phenylalanine, the CDR3 is 13 residues long. Left in the record is the CDR3 DNA by itself, 39 bases read in frame from the first base. These data belong to a study of cytomegalovirus exposure and HLA in healthy donors (TCRdb year 2017). For context, the study as a whole: An earlier analysis of roughly 500 of the donors reported 276 Gb of sequence data and about 120 million unique TCR beta sequences obtained from about 200 million T cells. About 330 gigabases of sequencing data and 75 million to 85 million unique TCR sequences made up an early release that covered 500 to 650 HLA-typed donors. The genetic ancestry cluster associated with self-reported Caucasian donors included over 80% of the 300 to 400 genotyped donors. The study was designed to test whether signatures of past pathogen exposure could be identified by cataloging public T cell receptors. Using immunosequencing, the study profiled T cell repertoires from 500 to 800 subjects and related those repertoires to cytomegalovirus serostatus. Besides the first cohort of around 700 subjects, a separate validation cohort made up of roughly 120 different subjects was used. To predict cytomegalovirus infection status, the study brought together high-throughput TCR immunosequencing, statistical association of individual TCRs with disease status, and machine learning. To study patterns of TCR occurrence, a later analysis re-analyzed previously published TCR beta repertoires from hundreds of donors and added high-resolution HLA genotyping. In the later analysis, no new phenotypic data were used to find candidate immune exposures; instead, reliance was placed on TCR beta sequences and their occurrence across donors. An earlier analysis of fewer than 700 of the donors applied high-throughput TCR beta sequencing to assess whether each TCR beta V gene segment acted as functional or pseudogenic. Donor age, sex, ethnicity and CMV serostatus were collected together with the repertoire data. In a later genetic analysis, genome-wide SNP genotypes for about 65% of the roughly 670 donors were used, and that subset was treated as a discovery cohort. All discovery cohort repertoires had been generated on a single sequencing platform. Both class I and class II loci were covered by HLA typing, at four-digit resolution. The number of donors typed differed by locus, with 629-630 for A, B, C, DRB1 and DQB1, roughly 550 for DQA1, nearly 610 for DPA1, and approximately 470 for DPB1. A handful of DR-DQ haplotypes were handled as single units for association and clustering because linkage in the cohort was strong. Across approximately 400 genotyped donors of the cohort, an average of about 240,000 unique TCR beta nucleotide sequences per donor were sequenced, and roughly 20% of those sequences were non-productive.

Overall results and qualifications from the work: The sequencing pipeline was judged likely to have produced a cluster of highly shared sequence variants as a technical artifact. The classifier was reported to diagnose cytomegalovirus status with high specificity and sensitivity in both the original cohort and the validation cohort. Strong co-occurrence of HLA alleles, especially DR and DQ, made assigning TCR associations to individual alleles difficult. According to a later genetic analysis, donors in an Asian-associated ancestry cluster had fewer N-insertions in productive TCRs than the approximately 650-donor mean. In an earlier analysis of 587 of the donors, most TCR beta V segments appeared in productive rearrangements about 87% or about 30% of the time, broadly matching IMGT annotations. While some public TCRs were present in many individuals, most TCR sequences turned up only very rarely across donors. According to a later analysis, most CMV-associated TCR beta chains appeared to be HLA-restricted, and the HLA associations seemed to be driven largely by CMV exposure. Presence/absence analyses assumed roughly uniform sequencing depth across donors, an assumption that may not hold. V-gene and J-gene trimming of TCR beta chains was associated with a missense DCLRE1C variant in a later genetic analysis, and the association was replicated in an independent cohort. Immune exposure information for the cohort was limited to CMV serostatus. In vitro tests confirmed that three of the cytomegalovirus-associated TCR beta chains recognize cytomegalovirus antigens. Because counts were too low, around 17 rarely observed V segments, including chromosome 9 orphons, were left out of the earlier analysis of 587 of the donors. In this cohort, only TCR beta chains were sequenced, and detectable features were limited by the absence of alpha or paired-chain data. The authors suggested that the approach could potentially be generalized to other disease states and immunological phenotypes. In a later analysis, HLA-associated TCR beta chains were found to be more clonally expanded and to have lower generation probabilities than equally common non-associated chains. A further reported finding was that TCR beta sequences accurately predicted the HLA-A and HLA-B alleles for most subjects in the first cohort. A total of around 150 TCR beta chains were listed by the study as associated with cytomegalovirus. A later analysis found that TCR association rates varied across HLA loci, with DRB1 alleles showing the most associated TCRs and HLA-C alleles the fewest. According to a later analysis, parvovirus B19, influenza, CMV and Epstein-Barr virus appeared linked to several top co-occurrence clusters. Correlated functional status among segregating V segments might be attributable to linkage disequilibrium, but an unknown experimental factor could not be ruled out. The 87-base-pair reads could not distinguish some IMGT-functional V segments, including TRBV6-2 and TRBV6-3, so those segments were excluded. Because HLA typing was missing for some donors at each locus, association tests included only the typed subset. Specific HLA alleles were associated with more than 15,000 TCR beta sequences at a false discovery rate of 0.05 in a later analysis.

The cohort consisted of 650 to 700 healthy bone marrow donors. Cohort members were all nominally healthy when sampled, although unrecorded immune exposures were likely present. The donor tested CMV seronegative, placing the donor among the 350 to 400 seronegative members of the cohort. Each donor provided a peripheral blood sample, and peripheral blood mononuclear cells were used for TCR beta sequencing. The Qiagen DNeasy Blood Extraction Kit was used to extract genomic DNA from the blood cell samples. The origin of this receptor is a woman in her thirties or forties in good health and CMV-seronegative. In this chain, TRBV9 is recombined with TRBJ1-6; D gene: possibly TRBD1, on 5 matching bases. Sequences were obtained from PBMCs. The CDR3 reads CASSVGGDSPLHF. The sequenced DNA: TGTGCCAGCAGCGTCGGGGGGGATTCACCCCTCCACTTT.